Below, one T cell receptor beta chain is given with its context. This entry belongs to a study of blood T cell repertoires in COVID-19. Overall study context: Researchers got acute and convalescent COVID-19 samples from the United States, Italy and Spain. The analysed material was cDNA or gDNA that came from T cells, B-cell-depleted T cells, or PBMCs.

The authors' processing: Scientists estimated how many nucleated cells there were by amplifying reference gene primers. Sequencing was performed with immunoSEQ multiplex PCR; in TCRdb, only in-frame clones are kept and a portion is missing. V, J and clone size are those of that table, while D and trimming were read from the DNA. The data contain 150,000 to 250,000 clones, roughly 79% of them singletons. V was pared by 8 bases and J by 6 bases, with 16 bases between. Per the germline V gene, CDR1 is SGHVS and CDR2 is FQNEAQ. CDR3 size: 13 residues. The genes are TRBV7-8 and TRBJ1-2, with D tentatively TRBD1 (6 bases). The clonotype comes from a human donor with acute or convalescent COVID-19. The donor label of this sample is uncertain. Sequencing was carried out using peripheral blood. CDR3 residues: CASRMTGTNGYTF. The CDR3 DNA follows: TGTGCCAGCCGTATGACCGGGACAAATGGCTACACCTTC. The entire variable domain, with the rest obtained from reference TRBV7-8 and TRBJ1-2, is as follows: GAGVSQSPRYKVAKRGQDVALRCDPISGHVSLFWYQQALGQGPEFLTYFQNEAQLDKSGLPSDRFFAERPEGSVSTLKIQRTQQEDSAVYLCASRMTGTNGYTFGSGTRLTVV.